This entry concerns a single TCR beta chain. What it binds is unknown. The CDR3 totals 16 residues. Trimming cost V 0 bases and J 2 bases, with 10 bases left between them. Per the germline V gene, CDR1 is MNHEY and CDR2 is SVGEGT. TCRdb re-called the reads through MiXCR, storing one row per CDR3 protein. In the table there are some 600,000 distinct CDR3 sequences, 20% to 30% of which are singletons. The data belong to a study of T cell repertoires in cytomegalovirus infection. Study outcomes and limitations: CMV-specific HLA-C-restricted TCR beta clonotypes dominated the ex vivo response.

The J gene is TRBJ2-2, the V gene TRBV6-2 or TRBV6-3, with TRBD1 as a possible D gene (6 bases). The source of this sequence is a human donor in good health (CMV status not recorded). Some clones in this sample may be carry-over from other donors' samples. What was sequenced was CD8+ T cells from PBMCs. The CDR3 sequence: CASSYSWTENTGELFF. The CDR3 DNA sequence: TGTGCCAGCAGTTACTCCTGGACAGAAAACACCGGGGAGCTGTTTTTT.